The source of this TCR beta chain is a study of T cells in Graves' hyperthyroidism and ophthalmopathy (dated by TCRdb to the late 2010s). About the investigation overall: Peripheral blood was sampled at the time of initial diagnosis, prior to any treatment. A discovery cohort of about 100 patients, roughly 43 with Graves' ophthalmopathy and approximately 57 with stable Graves' hyperthyroidism, was used to find distinguishing TCR V-J signatures. Once sampling was done, hyperthyroidism patients were given methimazole at a starting dose of 30 mg daily, whereas ophthalmopathy patients were given high-dose intravenous methylprednisolone. In about 6 Graves' hyperthyroidism patients, the study also compared T-cell repertoires from thyroid tissue with T-cell repertoires from blood. An independent validation cohort of around 19 hyperthyroidism patients and approximately 15 patients who later progressed to ophthalmopathy tested prospective prediction of ophthalmopathy. The paper reports TCR Vbeta CDR3 sequencing of approximately 130 peripheral blood samples: approximately 41 ophthalmopathy, fewer than 80 hyperthyroidism and 17 progressor patients. The 100 discovery patients were divided at random into training and test sets in a 7:3 ratio.

From the cysteine through the phenylalanine, the CDR3 covers 13 amino acids. CDR3 DNA only is kept here, 39 bases in frame from base 1. V was cut back by 4 bases and J by 4 bases, leaving a gap of 7 bases between them. CDR1 MNHEY and CDR2 SVGAGI were looked up in the germline V gene. This clonotype turned up a few times. Its antigen is not yet known. Qualities for individual bases were not recorded, and no much larger clone is one base off. The paper as a whole reports these results and caveats: Sample size was not statistically predetermined, and blinding of investigators to group allocation was not performed. Ophthalmopathy was separated from stable hyperthyroidism by a 13 V-J signature model, with 85% to 90% sensitivity and roughly 84% specificity obtained in cross-validation and 80%/75% obtained in testing. In validation, the model predicted progression to ophthalmopathy a median of roughly 6.5 months before onset, with approximately 70% sensitivity and roughly 72% specificity. Blood samples also contained most of the expanded thyroid clonotypes (frequency above 0.001), which suggests that blood repertoires may reflect thyroid immune responses.

Stable Graves' hyperthyroidism was defined as the absence of progression to ophthalmopathy over 18 months of follow-up. The hyperthyroidism patients were between 18 and 65 years old and newly diagnosed, with a disease duration of less than 2 months. Exclusion was applied to patients with uncontrolled infections, other autoimmune diseases, pregnancy or lactation. Clinical symptoms, serum thyroxine and TRAb, thyroid ultrasound, and orbital computed tomography formed the basis for the diagnoses. PBMCs were isolated from approximately 10 ml of fresh peripheral blood by Ficoll-Paque density gradient centrifugation. Total RNA was extracted with Trizol reagent, and quality was checked on an Agilent 2100 Bioanalyzer. Amplification of TCR beta CDR3 regions was carried out from RNA transcripts. A first-round RT-PCR of the TCR CDR3 used the HTBI primer set with the Qiagen OneStep RT-PCR kit. A second multiplex PCR round built the libraries, followed by size selection and purification. Paired-end sequencing of the libraries was performed with 100 bp reads on an Illumina HiSeq2000. Processing in the source paper ran as follows. SOAPnuke was used to process the raw data, throwing out any read that contained adapters or uncalled bases, had a mean Phred below 15, or lacked an exact constant-primer or identifier match. COPE v1.2.5 was used to merge the high-quality paired reads, and each unique nucleotide sequence was defined as a clonotype. MiTCR v1.1 was used to align the clonotypes against IMGT TRBV, TRBD and TRBJ reference segments. Analysis was restricted to V-J combinations with a frequency above 0.0001, which covered 98% to 99.2% of repertoires. The TCS score was defined as F50 (clonal expansion) divided by E x V (chaos), with BLOSUM62-based TCRdist calculated between CDR3 peptides within each V-J. Welch's t-statistics and random forest reduced 500 to 550 V-J features to 13, which were used in a naive Bayes classifier (R e1071). Thyroid-blood repertoire similarity was quantified with the Morisita-Horn index. TCRdb redid the processing of the public reads, applying fastp at Q25 and MiXCR, and retained in-frame beta chains. Each entry is one CDR3 protein sequence, shown with its most common DNA and genes. TCRdb, not the original authors, processed these V and J calls. The sample profile shows around 700,000 distinct CDR3 sequences; around 40% of them were found once. The ten largest clones capture 31% of the sample.

Sequences were obtained from blood. The chain employs TRBV6-5 and TRBJ2-2, with an unclear D gene assignment. This sequence was found in a woman between 35 and 50 years old with Graves' hyperthyroidism. The CDR3 region: CASSFESTGELFF. Read as DNA, the sequence is TGTGCCAGCAGTTTTGAGTCCACCGGGGAGCTGTTTTTT.